This T cell receptor beta chain was identified in a study of OX40 agonist ivuxolimab in advanced cancers. In the study overall: Of the participants, about 40% had some prior anti-PD-1, anti-PD-L1 or anti-CTLA-4 therapy, which was allowed.

Clones were read by immunoSEQ multiplex PCR, and TCRdb kept only the in-frame ones, dropping some. The sample has about 50,000 clones; just over 85% are singletons. The germline V gene encodes CDR1 SGHDN and CDR2 FVKESK. The CDR3 contains 15 residues. V lost 0 bases, J lost 5 bases, and 13 bases lay in between. About this clone itself: Its antigen remains unidentified.

Study findings and constraints: The authors did not determine the antigen specificity of the expanded peripheral T cells. Relative to CD4+, CD8+ T cells held more expanded clones on average.

The source was CD4+ or CD8+ T cells sorted from blood, collected in a trial of the OX40 agonist ivuxolimab. This receptor was identified in an adult with an advanced solid tumor such as melanoma, head and neck, liver or kidney cancer. The chain uses TRBV14 and TRBJ1-1; D remains ambiguous. The CDR3, as DNA: TGTGCCAGCAGCCAAGAGAGTCCTGGGTGGACTGAAGCTTTCTTT. It encodes CASSQESPGWTEAFF.